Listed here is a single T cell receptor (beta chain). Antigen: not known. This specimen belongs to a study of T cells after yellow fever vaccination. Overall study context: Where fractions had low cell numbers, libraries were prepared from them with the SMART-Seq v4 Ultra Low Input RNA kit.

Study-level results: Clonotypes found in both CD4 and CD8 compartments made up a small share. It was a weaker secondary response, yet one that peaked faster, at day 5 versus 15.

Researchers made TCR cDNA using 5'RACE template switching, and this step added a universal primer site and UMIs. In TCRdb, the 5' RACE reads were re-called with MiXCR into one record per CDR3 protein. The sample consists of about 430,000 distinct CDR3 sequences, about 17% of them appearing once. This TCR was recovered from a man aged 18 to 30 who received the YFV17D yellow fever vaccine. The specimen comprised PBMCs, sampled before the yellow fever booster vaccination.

The CDR3 region has the DNA TGTGCCAGCAGCTTAGATTTTCGACAAGAGACCCAGTACTTC. Translating it yields CASSLDFRQETQYF. The chain combines TRBV11-2 with TRBJ2-5, with D unclear. The V gene's germline CDR1 is SGHAT and CDR2 FQNNGV. The V gene lost 0 bases and the J gene lost 2 bases, with 7 bases spanning the gap. The CDR3 contains 14 residues.